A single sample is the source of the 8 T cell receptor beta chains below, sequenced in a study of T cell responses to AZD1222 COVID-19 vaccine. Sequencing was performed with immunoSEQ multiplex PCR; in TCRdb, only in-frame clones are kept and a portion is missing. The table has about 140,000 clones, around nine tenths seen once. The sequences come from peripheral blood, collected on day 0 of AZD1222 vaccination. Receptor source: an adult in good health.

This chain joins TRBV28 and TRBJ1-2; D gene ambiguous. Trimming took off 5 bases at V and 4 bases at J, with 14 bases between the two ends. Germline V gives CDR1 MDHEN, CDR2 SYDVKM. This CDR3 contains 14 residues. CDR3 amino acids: CASSPRNSGYGYTF. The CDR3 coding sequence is TGTGCCAGCAGTCCCAGGAATTCTGGCTATGGCTACACCTTC.

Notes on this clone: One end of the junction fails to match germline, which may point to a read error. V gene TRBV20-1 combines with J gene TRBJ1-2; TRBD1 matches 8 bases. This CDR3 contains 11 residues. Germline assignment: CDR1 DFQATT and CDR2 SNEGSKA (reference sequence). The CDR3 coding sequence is TGCAGTGCTAGATCGGCCCGGGGACAGGACTTC. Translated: CSARSARGQDF.

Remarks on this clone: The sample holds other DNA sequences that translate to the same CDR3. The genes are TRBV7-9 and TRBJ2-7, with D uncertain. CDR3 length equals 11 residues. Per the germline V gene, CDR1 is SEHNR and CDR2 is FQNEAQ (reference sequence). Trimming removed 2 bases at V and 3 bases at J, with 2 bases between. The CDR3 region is CASSLSYEQYF. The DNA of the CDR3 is TGTGCCAGCAGCTTAAGCTACGAGCAGTACTTC.

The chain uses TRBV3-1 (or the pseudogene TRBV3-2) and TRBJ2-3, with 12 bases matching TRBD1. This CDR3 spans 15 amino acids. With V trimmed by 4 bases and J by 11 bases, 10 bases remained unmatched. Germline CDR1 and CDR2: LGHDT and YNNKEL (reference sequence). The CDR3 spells CASSRFGTGGAKQYF. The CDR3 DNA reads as TGTGCCAGCAGCCGGTTCGGGACAGGGGGCGCAAAGCAGTATTTT.

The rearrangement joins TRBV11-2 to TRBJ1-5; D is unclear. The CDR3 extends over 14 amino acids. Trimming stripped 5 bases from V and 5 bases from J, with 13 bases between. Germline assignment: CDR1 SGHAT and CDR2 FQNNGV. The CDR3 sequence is CASSLTRYDQPQHF. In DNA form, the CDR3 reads TGTGCCAGCAGCCTGACACGTTACGATCAGCCCCAGCATTTT.

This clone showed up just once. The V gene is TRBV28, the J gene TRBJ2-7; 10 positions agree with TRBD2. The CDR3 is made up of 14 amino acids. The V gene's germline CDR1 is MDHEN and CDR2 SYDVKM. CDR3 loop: CASMGGRAGGPALV. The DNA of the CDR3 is TGTGCCAGCATGGGGGGACGAGCGGGAGGGCCCGCCTTAGTC.

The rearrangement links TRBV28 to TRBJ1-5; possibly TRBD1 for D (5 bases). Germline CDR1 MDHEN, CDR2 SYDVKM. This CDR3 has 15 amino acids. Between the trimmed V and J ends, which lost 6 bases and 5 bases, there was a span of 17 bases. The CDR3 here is CASSLAGGGYQPQHF. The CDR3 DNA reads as TGTGCCAGCAGCCTCGCGGGGGGAGGTTATCAGCCCCAGCATTTT.

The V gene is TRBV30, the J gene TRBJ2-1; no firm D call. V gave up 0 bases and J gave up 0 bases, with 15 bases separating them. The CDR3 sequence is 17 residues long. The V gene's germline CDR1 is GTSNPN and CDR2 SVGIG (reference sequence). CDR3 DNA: TGTGCCTGGAGTGTACTCAGAAGGGCGAGCTCCTACAATGAGCAGTTCTTC. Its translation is CAWSVLRRASSYNEQFF. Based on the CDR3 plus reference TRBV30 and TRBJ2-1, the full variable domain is SQTIHQWPATLVQPVGSPLSLECTVEGTSNPNLYWYRQAAGRGLQLLFYSVGIGQISSEVPQNLSASRPQDRQFILSSKKLLLSDSGFYLCAWSVLRRASSYNEQFFGPGTRLTVL.